Below are 5 T cell receptor beta chains sequenced from a single sample in a study of shared clonotypes between healthy human individuals. The table came from immunoSEQ multiplex PCR; TCRdb's copy has only in-frame clones and leaves some out. This sample yields about 490,000 clones, of which about three quarters are seen a single time; over 10% belongs to the top ten. The sequenced material came from PBMCs. These receptors came from a middle-aged woman in good health. Some clones in this sample may be carry-over from other donors' samples.

The chain employs TRBV5-1 and TRBJ2-6; possible D gene TRBD2, 6 bases. Germline loops: CDR1 SGHRS, CDR2 YFSETQ. CDR3 length equals 15 residues. V was clipped by 5 bases and J by 0 bases, with 9 bases between them. CDR3 amino acids: CASRYGSSGANVLTF. CDR3 nucleotide sequence: TGCGCCAGCAGGTACGGGAGCTCTGGGGCCAACGTCCTGACTTTC.

This clone was seen only a few times. The chain joins TRBV5-1 to TRBJ2-1, with D uncertain. V lost 0 bases and J lost 8, with 9 bases in between. There are 13 residues in the CDR3. Looked up from germline, CDR1 is SGHRS and CDR2 is YFSETQ. DNA for the CDR3: TGCGCCAGCAGCTTGGCGAACGCTGATGAGCAGTTCTTC. It is translated as CASSLANADEQFF. Full variable domain (rest looked up from reference TRBV5-1 and TRBJ2-1): KAGVTQTPRYLIKTRGQQVTLSCSPISGHRSVSWYQQTPGQGLQFLFEYFSETQRNKGNFPGRFSGRQFSNSRSEMNVSTLELGDSALYLCASSLANADEQFFGPGTRLTVL.

This clone was seen many times. Here the CDR3 reads CASSDGWEGNEQFF. In DNA, the CDR3 is TGTGCCAGCAGTGACGGGTGGGAGGGCAATGAGCAGTTCTTC. The chain joins TRBV6-4 to TRBJ2-1; 7 bases map to TRBD2. The CDR3 covers 14 residues. Trimming at V came to 2 bases and at J to 6 bases, leaving 4 bases not matched to a gene. CDR1 is MRHNA and CDR2 is SNTAGT in the germline V gene.

The V and J genes are TRBV12-5 and TRBJ1-2, with D unresolved. With 0 bases removed from V and 2 bases from J, the gap between germline ends came to 13 bases. The CDR3 has 16 amino acids. Germline CDR1 and CDR2: LGHNT and FRNRAP. Here the CDR3 DNA reads TGTGCTAGTGGTTTGGTACTAGGAGGAGGGAACTATGGCTACACCTTC. It is translated as CASGLVLGGGNYGYTF.

This clone was seen a handful of times. The V and J genes are TRBV10-3 and TRBJ1-2, with 7 bases identical to TRBD1. The junction had 20 bases not matched to a gene; V was cut back by 10 bases and J by 12 bases. The CDR3 has 14 amino acids. Germline CDR1 and CDR2: ENHRY and SYGVKD. CDR3 coding DNA: TGTGCCACCCGGGCCGATGTCGGGACAGTATTCGACACCTTC. This codes for CATRADVGTVFDTF.